The sequence of this T cell receptor beta chain was determined in a study of response to subunit inactivated influenza vaccine. TCRdb independently ran MiXCR on the RT-PCR reads; one entry per CDR3 protein. The sample has 530,000 or so distinct CDR3 sequences, around 15% seen once. In this sample, this clonotype turned up a few times. The length of the CDR3 is 15 residues. Germline V gene lookup returns CDR1 WNHNN and CDR2 SYGVQD (reference sequence). Trimming took 4 bases from V and 5 from J; bases not matched to a gene: 3. The TCR originated in a man aged 50 or older who received an inactivated influenza vaccine. The specimen was PBMCs from blood, collected 11 to 12 days after vaccination. The V and J genes are TRBV10-1 and TRBJ2-1, with 12 nucleotides matching TRBD2. CDR3 in amino acids: CASSASGGADNEQFF. In DNA, the CDR3 is TGCGCCAGCAGTGCTAGCGGGGGGGCGGACAATGAGCAGTTCTTC.